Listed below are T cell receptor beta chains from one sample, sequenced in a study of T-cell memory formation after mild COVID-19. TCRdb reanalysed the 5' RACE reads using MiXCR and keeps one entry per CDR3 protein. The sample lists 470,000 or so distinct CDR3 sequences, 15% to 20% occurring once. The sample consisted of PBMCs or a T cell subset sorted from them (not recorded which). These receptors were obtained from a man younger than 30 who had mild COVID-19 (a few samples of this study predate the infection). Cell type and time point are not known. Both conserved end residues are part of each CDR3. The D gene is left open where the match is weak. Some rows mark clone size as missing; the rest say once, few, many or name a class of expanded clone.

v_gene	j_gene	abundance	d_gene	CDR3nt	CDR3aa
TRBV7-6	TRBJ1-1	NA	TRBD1	TGTGCCAGCAGCTACGGACAGGGGCAAGATGCTTTCTTT	CASSYGQGQDAFF
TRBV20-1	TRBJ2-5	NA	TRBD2	TGCAGTGCTGGGCCGAGCGGGGGGGCCGGGGAGACCCAGTACTTC	CSAGPSGGAGETQYF
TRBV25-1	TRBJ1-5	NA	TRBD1	TGTGCCAGCAGTCTGGGCGGACAGGGCGGCGCTCAGCCCCAGCATTTT	CASSLGGQGGAQPQHF
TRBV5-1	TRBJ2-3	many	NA	TGCGCCAGCAGCTTGGCCGAGTGGGTAGCTCCAGATACGCAGTATTTT	CASSLAEWVAPDTQYF
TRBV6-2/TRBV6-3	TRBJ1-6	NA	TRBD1	TGTGCCAGCAGAAGGGACAGCTCACCCCTCCACTTT	CASRRDSSPLHF
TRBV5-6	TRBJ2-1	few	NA	TGTGCCAGCAGCTCTCTGACTCCCAATGAGCAGTTCTTC	CASSSLTPNEQFF
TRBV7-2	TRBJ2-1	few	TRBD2	TGTGCCAGCAGCTTAAAGCGGGGGGCATACAATGAGCAGTTCTTC	CASSLKRGAYNEQFF
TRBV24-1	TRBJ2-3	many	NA	TGTGCCACCGGGGATCCTAGGTCGCAGTATTTT	CATGDPRSQYF
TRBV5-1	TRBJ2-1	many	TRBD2	TGCGCCAGCAGCCCGGGACTAGCGAATGAGCAGTTCTTC	CASSPGLANEQFF
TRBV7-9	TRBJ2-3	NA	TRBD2	TGTGCCAGCAGCTTACGTCTAGCGGGGGCTGATACGCAGTATTTT	CASSLRLAGADTQYF
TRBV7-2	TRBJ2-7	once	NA	TGTGCCAGCAGCTTAGATCTCGCCGGAGGGTACGAGCAGTACTTC	CASSLDLAGGYEQYF
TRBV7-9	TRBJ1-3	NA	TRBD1	TGTGCCAGCAGACAAACAGGACAGGCTGGAAACACCATATATTTT	CASRQTGQAGNTIYF
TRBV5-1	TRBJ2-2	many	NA	TGCGCCAGCAGCTTGGTTGTCACCGGGGAGCTGTTTTTT	CASSLVVTGELFF
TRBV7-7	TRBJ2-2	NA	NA	TGTGCTAGCAGCTCAGAGAGGGCAACCGGGGAGCTGTTTTTT	CASSSERATGELFF
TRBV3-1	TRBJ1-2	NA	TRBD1	TGTGCCAGCAGCCACCTAACAGGGGATGGCTACACCTTC	CASSHLTGDGYTF
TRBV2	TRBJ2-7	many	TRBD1	TGTGCCAGCAGTGAAGCCCAGGGGGCAGAGTACTTC	CASSEAQGAEYF
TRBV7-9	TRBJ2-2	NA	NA	TGTGCCAGCAGCCGCCGGTTAGCCGGGGAGCTGTTTTTT	CASSRRLAGELFF
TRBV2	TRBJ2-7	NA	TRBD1	TGTGCCAGCAGTGAAGGGGGACAGTCCTACGAGCAGTACTTC	CASSEGGQSYEQYF
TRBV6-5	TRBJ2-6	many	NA	TGTGCCATTGGCCAGGGATATACCGGGGCCAACGTCCTGACTTTC	CAIGQGYTGANVLTF
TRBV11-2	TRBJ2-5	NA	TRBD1	TGTGCCAGCAGCTCCTGGACAGGGATGGGGACCCAGTACTTC	CASSSWTGMGTQYF
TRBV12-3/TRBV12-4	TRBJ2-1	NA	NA	TGTGCCAGCAGTTTATTACCGGCCAATGAGCAGTTCTTC	CASSLLPANEQFF
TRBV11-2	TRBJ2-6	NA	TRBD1	TGTGCCAGCAGCCCAGGGACAGGGTGGGCCAACGTCCTGACTTTC	CASSPGTGWANVLTF
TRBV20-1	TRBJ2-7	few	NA	TGCAGTGCTAGGGTGGGAAGGTACGAGCAGTACTTC	CSARVGRYEQYF
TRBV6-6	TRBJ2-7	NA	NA	TGTGCCAGCAGGCGTGCGGGACAAGAATACGAGCAGTACTTC	CASRRAGQEYEQYF
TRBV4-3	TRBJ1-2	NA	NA	TGCGCCAGCAGCCAAGGGGGAGATGGCTACACCTTC	CASSQGGDGYTF
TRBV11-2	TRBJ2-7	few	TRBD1	TGTGCCAGCAGCTCCAGCTCAGGACAGGGTAGGGAGCAGTACTTC	CASSSSSGQGREQYF
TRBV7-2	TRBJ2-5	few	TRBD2	TGTGCCAGCAGACCTAGCGGGGGTACCCAGTACTTC	CASRPSGGTQYF
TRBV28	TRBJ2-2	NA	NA	TGTGCCAGCAGTTCTCAGGGACGGGTTAACACCGGGGAGCTGTTTTTT	CASSSQGRVNTGELFF
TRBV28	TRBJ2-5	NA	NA	TGTGCCAGCAGACCACAGGGTTTTCGGCAAGAGACCCAGTACTTC	CASRPQGFRQETQYF
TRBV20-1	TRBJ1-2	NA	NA	TGCAGTGCTCCCGGGCCGGTGGACTATGGCTACACCTTC	CSAPGPVDYGYTF
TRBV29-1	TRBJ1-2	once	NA	TGCAGCGTACAGGGCGCCAACTATGGCTACACCTTC	CSVQGANYGYTF
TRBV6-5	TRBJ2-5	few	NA	TGTGCCAGCTCCATGAGGGGGGCCCAAGAGACCCAGTACTTC	CASSMRGAQETQYF
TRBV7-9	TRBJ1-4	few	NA	TGTGCCAGCAGCCCCCCGGTCAGGGATGAAAAACTGTTTTTT	CASSPPVRDEKLFF
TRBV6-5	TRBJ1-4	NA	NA	TGTGCCAGCAGTTACTCGATGGCCGGTGAAAAACTGTTTTTT	CASSYSMAGEKLFF
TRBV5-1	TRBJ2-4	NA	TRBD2	TGCGCCAGCAGCTTGGTTCTAGCGGTGCAAAACATTCAGTACTTC	CASSLVLAVQNIQYF
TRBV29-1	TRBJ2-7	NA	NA	TGCAGCGTGGAAACAGGTCTAGGTCCCTACGAGCAGTACTTC	CSVETGLGPYEQYF
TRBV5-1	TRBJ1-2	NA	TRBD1	TGCGCCAGCAGCTTGGGAGGACAGGGCGACGGCTACACCTTC	CASSLGGQGDGYTF
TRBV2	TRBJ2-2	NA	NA	TGTGCCAGCAGTAGACAGTACACCGGGGAGCTGTTTTTT	CASSRQYTGELFF
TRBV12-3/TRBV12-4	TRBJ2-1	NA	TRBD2	TGTGCCAGCAGTTCAAAGCGGGGTTTCGAGAAGTTCTTC	CASSSKRGFEKFF
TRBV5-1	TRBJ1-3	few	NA	TGCGCCAGCAGCTTGGGCGGTTTCTCTGGAAACACCATATATTTT	CASSLGGFSGNTIYF
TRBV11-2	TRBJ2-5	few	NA	TGTGCCAGCAGCTTAGAGGTCGGTTTGGGGGAGACCCAGTACTTC	CASSLEVGLGETQYF
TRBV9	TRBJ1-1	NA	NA	TGTGCCAGCAGCGTAGCTACGGGCACTGAAGCTTTCTTT	CASSVATGTEAFF
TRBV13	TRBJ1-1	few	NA	TGTGCCAGCAGCTTAGGGTGGCTGCGGAACACTGAAGCTTTCTTT	CASSLGWLRNTEAFF
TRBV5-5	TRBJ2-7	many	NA	TGTGCCAGCAGCTTAGGTCCGGTCTCCTACGAGCAGTACTTC	CASSLGPVSYEQYF
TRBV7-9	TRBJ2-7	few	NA	TGTGCCAGCAGCGGAGCTTTGGGGAACGAGCAGTACTTC	CASSGALGNEQYF
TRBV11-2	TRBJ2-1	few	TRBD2	TGTGCCAGCAGCTTCCCCCTGTGGACTAGCGGGGGGTCCAGCTCCTACAATGAGCAGTTCTTC	CASSFPLWTSGGSSSYNEQFF
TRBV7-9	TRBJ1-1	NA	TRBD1	TGTGCCAGCCGGGCAGGGGGTGCCTTCACTGAAGCTTTCTTT	CASRAGGAFTEAFF
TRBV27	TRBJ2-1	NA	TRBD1	TGTGCCAGCAGTTTAAGGGGGCGCGTGAATGAGCAGTTCTTC	CASSLRGRVNEQFF
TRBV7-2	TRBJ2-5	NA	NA	TGTGCCAGCAGCTTAGATCTCAGCGGGCTCCAAGAGACCCAGTACTTC	CASSLDLSGLQETQYF
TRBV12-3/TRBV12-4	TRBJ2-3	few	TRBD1	TGTGCCAGCAGTTTATACTTCCTGACCGGGACAGGTGGGGGAGATACGCAGTATTTT	CASSLYFLTGTGGGDTQYF
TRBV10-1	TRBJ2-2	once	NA	TGCGCCAGCAGGACTGGAATGACCGGGGAGCTGTTTTTT	CASRTGMTGELFF
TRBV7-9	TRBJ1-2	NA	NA	TGTGCCAGCAGTGGGGATGGCTACACCTTC	CASSGDGYTF
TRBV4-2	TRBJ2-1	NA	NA	TGTGCCAGCAGGCAGATCCCTGGGGAAAACAATGAGCAGTTCTTC	CASRQIPGENNEQFF
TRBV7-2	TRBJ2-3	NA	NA	TGTGCCAGCAGCAACAGGGACGATACGCAGTATTTT	CASSNRDDTQYF
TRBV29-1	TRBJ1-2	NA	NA	TGCAGCGTGTACGGCAGGGGAAGCTATGGCTACACCTTC	CSVYGRGSYGYTF